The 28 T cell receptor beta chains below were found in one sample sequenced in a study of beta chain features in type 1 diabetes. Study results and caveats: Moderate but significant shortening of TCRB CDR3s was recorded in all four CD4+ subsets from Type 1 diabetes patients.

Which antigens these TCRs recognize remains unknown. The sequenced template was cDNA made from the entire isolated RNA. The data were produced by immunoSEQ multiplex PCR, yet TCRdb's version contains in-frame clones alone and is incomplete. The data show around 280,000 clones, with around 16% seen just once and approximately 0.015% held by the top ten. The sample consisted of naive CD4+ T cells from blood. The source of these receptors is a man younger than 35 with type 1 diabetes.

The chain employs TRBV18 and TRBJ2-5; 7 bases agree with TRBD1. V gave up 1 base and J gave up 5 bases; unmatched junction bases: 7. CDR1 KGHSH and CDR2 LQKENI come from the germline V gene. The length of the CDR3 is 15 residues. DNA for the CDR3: TGTGCCAGCTCACCACAAACAGGGGTGCGGGAGACCCAGTACTTC. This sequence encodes CASSPQTGVRETQYF.

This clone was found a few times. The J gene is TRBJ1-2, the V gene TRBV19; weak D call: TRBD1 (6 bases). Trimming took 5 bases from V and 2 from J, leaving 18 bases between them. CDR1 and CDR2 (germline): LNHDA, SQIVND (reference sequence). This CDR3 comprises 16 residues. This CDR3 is CASSFNGRGENYGYTF. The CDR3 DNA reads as TGTGCCAGTAGTTTCAACGGCAGGGGCGAGAACTATGGCTACACCTTC.

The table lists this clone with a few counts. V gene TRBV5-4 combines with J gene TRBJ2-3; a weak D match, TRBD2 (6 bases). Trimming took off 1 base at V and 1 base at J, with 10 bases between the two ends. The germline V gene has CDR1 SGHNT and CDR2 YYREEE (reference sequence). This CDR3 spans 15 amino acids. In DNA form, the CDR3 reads TGTGCCAGCAGCTTGAGGAGCGGGCGCACAGATACGCAGTATTTT. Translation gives CASSLRSGRTDTQYF.

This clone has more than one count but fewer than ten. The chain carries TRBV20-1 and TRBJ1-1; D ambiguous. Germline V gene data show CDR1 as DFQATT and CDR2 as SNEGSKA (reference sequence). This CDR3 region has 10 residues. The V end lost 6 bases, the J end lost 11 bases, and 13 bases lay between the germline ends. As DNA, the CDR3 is TGCAGTGCCGATGGGCGGAGGGCTTTCTTT. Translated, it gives CSADGRRAFF.

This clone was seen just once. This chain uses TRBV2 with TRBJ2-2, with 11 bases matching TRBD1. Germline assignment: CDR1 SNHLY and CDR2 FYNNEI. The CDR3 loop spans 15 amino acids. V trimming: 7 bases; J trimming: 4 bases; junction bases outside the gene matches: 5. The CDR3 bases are TGTGCCAGCACCTCTGGGACAGGGGGCACCGGGGAGCTGTTTTTT. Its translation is CASTSGTGGTGELFF.

This CDR3 reads CASTSVNYGYTF. The CDR3 nucleotides are TGTGCCAGCACTTCAGTTAACTATGGCTACACCTTC. This chain joins TRBV28 and TRBJ1-2; D is uncertain. The CDR3 is 12 amino acids. Germline V gene sequence: CDR1 MDHEN, CDR2 SYDVKM. With 7 bases removed from V and 1 base from J, the gap between germline ends came to 7 bases.

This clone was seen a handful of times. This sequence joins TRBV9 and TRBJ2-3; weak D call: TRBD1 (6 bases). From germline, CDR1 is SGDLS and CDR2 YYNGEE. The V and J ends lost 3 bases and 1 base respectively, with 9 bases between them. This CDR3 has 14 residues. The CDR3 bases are TGTGCCAGCAGCGAGGGGGTGGGCACAGATACGCAGTATTTT. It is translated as CASSEGVGTDTQYF.

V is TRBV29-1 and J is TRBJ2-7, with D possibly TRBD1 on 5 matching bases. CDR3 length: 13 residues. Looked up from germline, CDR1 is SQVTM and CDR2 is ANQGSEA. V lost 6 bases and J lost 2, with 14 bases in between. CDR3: CSVKGVLAYEQYF. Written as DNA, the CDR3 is TGCAGCGTGAAAGGGGTCCTTGCCTACGAGCAGTACTTC.

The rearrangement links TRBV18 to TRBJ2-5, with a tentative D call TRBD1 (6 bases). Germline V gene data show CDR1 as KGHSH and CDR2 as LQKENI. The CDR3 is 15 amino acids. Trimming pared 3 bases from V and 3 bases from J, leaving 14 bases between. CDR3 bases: TGTGCCAGCTCACCGTCATCCAACAGGGAAGAGACCCAGTACTTC. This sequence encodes CASSPSSNREETQYF.

This chain's CDR3 is CASSIGLAGGPKTSTDTQYF. The CDR3 DNA reads as TGTGCCAGCAGTATAGGACTAGCGGGAGGACCAAAAACAAGCACAGATACGCAGTATTTT. V and J are TRBV2 and TRBJ2-3; 14 bases are shared with TRBD2. Germline-derived CDR1 and CDR2 are SNHLY and FYNNEI. The trim removed 5 bases at V and 0 bases at J, leaving 13 bases unmatched. This CDR3 is built from 20 residues.

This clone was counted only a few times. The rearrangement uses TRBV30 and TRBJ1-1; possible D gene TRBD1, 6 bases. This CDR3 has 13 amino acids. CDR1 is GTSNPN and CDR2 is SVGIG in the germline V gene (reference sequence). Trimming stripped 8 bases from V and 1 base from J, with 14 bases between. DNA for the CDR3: TGTGCCCACAGAGGGGGTTCGAACACTGAAGCTTTCTTT. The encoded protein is CAHRGGSNTEAFF. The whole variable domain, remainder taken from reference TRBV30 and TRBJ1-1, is SQTIHQWPATLVQPVGSPLSLECTVEGTSNPNLYWYRQAAGRGLQLLFYSVGIGQISSEVPQNLSASRPQDRQFILSSKKLLLSDSGFYLCAHRGGSNTEAFFGQGTRLTVV.

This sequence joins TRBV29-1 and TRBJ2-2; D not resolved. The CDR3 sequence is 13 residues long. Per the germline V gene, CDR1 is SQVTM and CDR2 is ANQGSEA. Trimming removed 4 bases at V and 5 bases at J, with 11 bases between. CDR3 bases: TGCAGCGTTGGACTGGGTGGGACCGGGGAGCTGTTTTTT. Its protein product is CSVGLGGTGELFF.

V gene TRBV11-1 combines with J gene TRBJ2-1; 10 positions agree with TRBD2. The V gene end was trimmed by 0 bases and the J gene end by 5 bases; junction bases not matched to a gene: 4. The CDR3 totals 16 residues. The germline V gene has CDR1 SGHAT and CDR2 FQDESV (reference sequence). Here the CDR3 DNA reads TGTGCCAGCAGCTTAGCACTAGCGGGGACCCACAATGAGCAGTTCTTC. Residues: CASSLALAGTHNEQFF.

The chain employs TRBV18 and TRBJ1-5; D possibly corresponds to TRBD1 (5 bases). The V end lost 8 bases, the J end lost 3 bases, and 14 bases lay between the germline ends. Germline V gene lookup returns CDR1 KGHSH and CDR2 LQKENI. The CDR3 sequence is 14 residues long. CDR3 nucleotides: TGTGCCAGCAAAATCGGGGGATCCAATCAGCCCCAGCATTTT. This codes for CASKIGGSNQPQHF.

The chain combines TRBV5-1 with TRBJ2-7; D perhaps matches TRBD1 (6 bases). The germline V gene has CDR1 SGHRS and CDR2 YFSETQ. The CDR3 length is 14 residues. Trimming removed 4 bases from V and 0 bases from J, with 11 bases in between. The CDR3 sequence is CASSRDKPSYEQYF. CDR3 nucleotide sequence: TGCGCCAGCAGCCGGGACAAGCCCTCCTACGAGCAGTACTTC.

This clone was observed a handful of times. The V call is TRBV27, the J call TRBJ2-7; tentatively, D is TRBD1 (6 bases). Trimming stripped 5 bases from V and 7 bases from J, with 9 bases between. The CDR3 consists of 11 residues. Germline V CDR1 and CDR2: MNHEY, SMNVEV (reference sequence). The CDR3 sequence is CASSERGEQYF. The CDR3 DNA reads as TGTGCCAGCAGTGAGAGGGGGGAGCAGTACTTC.

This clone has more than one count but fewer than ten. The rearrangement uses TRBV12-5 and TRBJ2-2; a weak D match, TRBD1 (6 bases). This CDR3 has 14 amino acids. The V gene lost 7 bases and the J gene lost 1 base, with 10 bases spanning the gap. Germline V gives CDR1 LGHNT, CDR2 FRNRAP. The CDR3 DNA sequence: TGTGCTAGTGCAACACAGGGGAACACCGGGGAGCTGTTTTTT. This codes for CASATQGNTGELFF.

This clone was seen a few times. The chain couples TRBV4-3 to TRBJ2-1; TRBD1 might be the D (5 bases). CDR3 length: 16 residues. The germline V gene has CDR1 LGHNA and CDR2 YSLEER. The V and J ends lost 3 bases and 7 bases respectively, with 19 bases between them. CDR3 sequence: CASSQAQGRRINEQFF. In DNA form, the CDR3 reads TGCGCCAGCAGCCAGGCTCAGGGTAGACGTATAAATGAGCAGTTCTTC.

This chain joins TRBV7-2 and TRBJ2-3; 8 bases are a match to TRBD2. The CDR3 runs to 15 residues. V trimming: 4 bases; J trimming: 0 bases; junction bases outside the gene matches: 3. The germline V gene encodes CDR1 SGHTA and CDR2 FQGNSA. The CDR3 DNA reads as TGTGCCAGCAGCTCCGGGGGGGGTAGCACAGATACGCAGTATTTT. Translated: CASSSGGGSTDTQYF.

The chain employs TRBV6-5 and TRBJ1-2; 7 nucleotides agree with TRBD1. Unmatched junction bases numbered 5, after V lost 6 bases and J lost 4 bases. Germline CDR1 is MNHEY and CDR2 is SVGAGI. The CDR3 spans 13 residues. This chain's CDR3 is CASRQGGSYGYTF. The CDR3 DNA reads TGTGCCAGCAGGCAGGGGGGAAGCTATGGCTACACCTTC.

The CDR3 sequence is CAGGIHEQYF. CDR3 nucleotides: TGTGCCGGGGGGATCCACGAGCAGTACTTC. This chain uses TRBV25-1 with TRBJ2-7; D perhaps matches TRBD2 (6 bases). Germline V gene lookup returns CDR1 MGHDK and CDR2 SYGVNS. V was clipped by 11 bases and J by 5 bases, with 10 bases between them. The CDR3 length is 10 residues.

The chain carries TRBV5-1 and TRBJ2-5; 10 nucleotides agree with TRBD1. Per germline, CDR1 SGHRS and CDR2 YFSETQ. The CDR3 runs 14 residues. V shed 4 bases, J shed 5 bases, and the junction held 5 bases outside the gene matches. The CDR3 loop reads CASSEGQGRETQYF. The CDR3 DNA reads TGCGCCAGCAGCGAGGGACAGGGGAGGGAGACCCAGTACTTC. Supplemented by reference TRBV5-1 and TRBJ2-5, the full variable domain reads KAGVTQTPRYLIKTRGQQVTLSCSPISGHRSVSWYQQTPGQGLQFLFEYFSETQRNKGNFPGRFSGRQFSNSRSEMNVSTLELGDSALYLCASSEGQGRETQYFGPGTRLLVL.

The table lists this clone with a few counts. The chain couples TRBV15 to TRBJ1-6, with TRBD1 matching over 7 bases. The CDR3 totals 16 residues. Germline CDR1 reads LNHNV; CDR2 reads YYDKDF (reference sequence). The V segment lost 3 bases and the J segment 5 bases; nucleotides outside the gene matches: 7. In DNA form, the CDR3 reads TGTGCCACCAGCAGTGATGGGACAGTAAATAATTCACCCCTCCACTTT. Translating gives CATSSDGTVNNSPLHF.

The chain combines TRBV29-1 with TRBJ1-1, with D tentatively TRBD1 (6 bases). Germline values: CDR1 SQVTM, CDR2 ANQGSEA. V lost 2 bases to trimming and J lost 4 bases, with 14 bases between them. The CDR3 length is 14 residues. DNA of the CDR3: TGCAGCGTTGAACCCCGACAGGCGATCACTGAAGCTTTCTTT. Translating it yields CSVEPRQAITEAFF. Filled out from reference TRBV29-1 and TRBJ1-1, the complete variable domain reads SAVISQKPSRDICQRGTSLTIQCQVDSQVTMMFWYRQQPGQSLTLIATANQGSEATYESGFVIDKFPISRPNLTFSTLTVSNMSPEDSSIYLCSVEPRQAITEAFFGQGTRLTVV.

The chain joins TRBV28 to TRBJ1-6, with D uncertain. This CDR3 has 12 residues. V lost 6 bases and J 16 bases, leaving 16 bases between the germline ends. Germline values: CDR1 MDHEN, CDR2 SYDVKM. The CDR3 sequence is CASSPGRRVLHF. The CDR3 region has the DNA TGTGCCAGCAGCCCTGGGAGAAGGGTTCTCCACTTT.

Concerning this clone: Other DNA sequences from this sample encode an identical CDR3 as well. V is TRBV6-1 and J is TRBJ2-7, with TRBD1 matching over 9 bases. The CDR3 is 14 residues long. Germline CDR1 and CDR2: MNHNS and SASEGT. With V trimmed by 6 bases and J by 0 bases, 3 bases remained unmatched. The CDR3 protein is CASSGQGSSYEQYF. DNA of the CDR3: TGTGCCAGCAGCGGACAGGGGAGCTCCTACGAGCAGTACTTC.

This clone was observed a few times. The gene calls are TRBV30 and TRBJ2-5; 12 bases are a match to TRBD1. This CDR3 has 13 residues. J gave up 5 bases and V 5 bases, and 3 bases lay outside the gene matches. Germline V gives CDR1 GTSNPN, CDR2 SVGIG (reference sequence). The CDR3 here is CAWGTGGEETQYF. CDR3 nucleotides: TGTGCCTGGGGGACAGGGGGCGAGGAGACCCAGTACTTC.

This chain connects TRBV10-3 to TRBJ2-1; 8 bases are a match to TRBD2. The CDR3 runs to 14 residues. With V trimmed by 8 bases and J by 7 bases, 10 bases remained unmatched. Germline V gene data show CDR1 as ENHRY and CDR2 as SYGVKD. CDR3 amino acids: CAILNPGGENEQFF. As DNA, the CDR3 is TGTGCCATCCTAAACCCGGGGGGGGAGAATGAGCAGTTCTTC.